The 10 T cell receptor beta chains in this list originate from one sample, sequenced in a study of T cell responses to AZD1222 COVID-19 vaccine. Repertoires were generated with immunoSEQ multiplex PCR, while TCRdb's copy carries only in-frame clones and drops some. The table lists about 100,000 clones, 90% of them singletons. The source was peripheral blood, collected on day 0 of AZD1222 vaccination. These receptors all stem from an adult in good health.

This clone occurred once. The chain carries TRBV3-1 (or the pseudogene TRBV3-2) and TRBJ2-1, with 11 bases aligning to TRBD1. This CDR3 has 14 residues. V lost 4 bases, J lost 7 bases, and 3 bases stayed unmatched. Germline-derived CDR1 and CDR2 are LGHDT and YNNKEL (reference sequence). CDR3 in DNA: TGTGCCAGCAGCCCCAGGGACAGGGGGAATGAGCAGTTCTTC. Its translation is CASSPRDRGNEQFF.

The rearrangement joins TRBV5-6 to TRBJ2-3, with D perhaps matching TRBD1 (5 bases). The V and J ends lost 2 bases and 2 bases respectively, with 12 bases between them. The germline V gene encodes CDR1 SGHDT and CDR2 YYEEEE. The CDR3 sequence is 15 residues long. CDR3: CASSFRDSYTDTQYF. In nucleotides, the CDR3 is TGTGCCAGCAGCTTTAGAGACAGCTACACAGATACGCAGTATTTT.

J is TRBJ1-1 and V is TRBV5-1, with D maybe TRBD1 (6 bases). CDR1 is SGHRS, CDR2 YFSETQ, per germline. V lost 4 bases and J 5 bases, leaving 18 bases between the germline ends. The CDR3 runs to 15 residues. CDR3 coding DNA: TGCGCCAGCAGCGGGGGACACTCTCGGGAAACTGAAGCTTTCTTT. Its protein is CASSGGHSRETEAFF. Using reference TRBV5-1 and TRBJ1-1 for the parts outside the CDR3, the full variable domain is KAGVTQTPRYLIKTRGQQVTLSCSPISGHRSVSWYQQTPGQGLQFLFEYFSETQRNKGNFPGRFSGRQFSNSRSEMNVSTLELGDSALYLCASSGGHSRETEAFFGQGTRLTVV.

The genes are TRBV6-1 and TRBJ1-1; 8 positions match TRBD1. J lost 8 bases, V lost 0 bases, and 2 bases had no gene match. Germline V CDR1 and CDR2: MNHNS, SASEGT. The CDR3 is made up of 13 amino acids. Here the CDR3 DNA reads TGTGCCAGCAGTGAAGCGAGGGACAGGGAAGCTTTCTTT. Its translation: CASSEARDREAFF.

The gene calls are TRBV5-1 and TRBJ1-1; no reliable D call. V lost 4 bases and J 0 bases, leaving 16 bases between the germline ends. Germline-derived CDR1 and CDR2 are SGHRS and YFSETQ. The CDR3 length is 16 residues. CDR3 nucleotides: TGCGCCAGCAGCCCCGCCCTCGACCGGGTGAACACTGAAGCTTTCTTT. Amino acids: CASSPALDRVNTEAFF.

This clone was found once. The V gene is TRBV7-9, the J gene TRBJ1-3; D not certain. This CDR3 has 13 amino acids. Germline V gene sequence: CDR1 SEHNR, CDR2 FQNEAQ (reference sequence). V was cut by 5 bases and J by 7 bases, with 12 bases left in between. CDR3 residues: CASSPNSGNTIYF. CDR3 bases: TGTGCCAGCAGCCCAAACTCCGGGAACACCATATATTTT.

The chain carries TRBV12-3 or TRBV12-4 and TRBJ2-3; D ambiguous. This CDR3 comprises 12 residues. Deletions cut 1 base from V and 3 bases from J, with 2 bases between. CDR3 sequence reads: CASSLETDTQYF. The CDR3 region has the DNA TGTGCCAGCAGTTTAGAAACAGATACGCAGTATTTT.

The CDR3 nucleotides read TGTGCCAGCAACACCGGGACAGGTAACTACAATGAGCAGTTCTTC. Amino acid sequence: CASNTGTGNYNEQFF. The V call is TRBV27, the J call TRBJ2-1, with 8 bases matching TRBD1. The CDR3 spans 15 residues. Germline CDR1 and CDR2: MNHEY and SMNVEV (reference sequence). Unmatched junction bases numbered 8, after V lost 7 bases and J lost 3 bases.

The chain combines TRBV7-3 with TRBJ2-1; no reliable D call. Trimming removed 5 bases from V and 8 bases from J, with 10 bases in between. Germline values: CDR1 SGHTA, CDR2 FQGTGA. The CDR3 contains 12 residues. CDR3 bases: TGTGCCAGCAGCCATGGTGGGGATGAGCAGTTCTTC. This codes for CASSHGGDEQFF. The full variable domain, with the rest looked up from reference TRBV7-3 and TRBJ2-1, is GAGVSQTPSNKVTEKGKYVELRCDPISGHTALYWYRQSLGQGPEFLIYFQGTGAADDSGLPNDRFFAVRPEGSVSTLKIQRTERGDSAVYLCASSHGGDEQFFGPGTRLTVL.

This clone was seen a single time. The chain combines TRBV7-9 with TRBJ1-1; the D gene is possibly TRBD1 (5 bases). Trimming pared 0 bases from V and 1 base from J, leaving 9 bases between. The CDR3 totals 15 residues. The germline gives CDR1 SEHNR, CDR2 FQNEAQ (reference sequence). The CDR3 region is CASSLALGGNTEAFF. The CDR3 DNA is TGTGCCAGCAGCTTAGCTTTGGGGGGGAACACTGAAGCTTTCTTT.